A selection of T cell receptor beta chains follows, all from one sample in a study of OX40 agonist ivuxolimab in advanced cancers. TCRdb's copy holds only in-frame clones and misses some; the assay was immunoSEQ multiplex PCR. The sample records just under 95,000 clones, roughly 87% being singletons. The source was CD4+ or CD8+ T cells sorted from blood, collected in a trial of the OX40 agonist ivuxolimab. Source of these receptors: an adult with an advanced solid tumor such as melanoma, head and neck, liver or kidney cancer. CDR3s include the opening cysteine and the closing phenylalanine or tryptophan. The D gene is left open where the match is weak. Expanded clones get a size class; other rows say once, few or many, or leave the size out.

D	V	size	J	CDR3	DNA
TRBD2	TRBV4-3	NA	TRBJ2-3	CASSQLLAGGRDTQYF	TGCGCCAGCAGCCAACTTCTAGCGGGGGGGAGAGATACGCAGTATTTT
TRBD1	TRBV19	NA	TRBJ1-5	CASSITGGFGNQPQHF	TGTGCCAGTAGTATAACAGGGGGCTTTGGCAATCAGCCCCAGCATTTT
NA	TRBV9	NA	TRBJ2-1	CASSVGLDNEQFF	TGTGCCAGCAGCGTAGGTTTGGACAATGAGCAGTTCTTC
TRBD2	TRBV7-2	NA	TRBJ2-3	CASSTLAGNTDTQYF	TGTGCCAGCAGCACACTAGCGGGTAACACAGATACGCAGTATTTT
NA	TRBV7-2	once	TRBJ2-2	CASSLAPLPGNTGELFF	TGTGCCAGCAGCTTAGCGCCCCTCCCGGGGAACACCGGGGAGCTGTTTTTT
NA	TRBV5-1	NA	TRBJ2-1	CASSLGQGRSDEQFF	TGCGCCAGCAGCTTGGGCCAGGGTAGGAGCGATGAGCAGTTCTTC
NA	TRBV14	NA	TRBJ1-2	CASSQGDQGSYYGYTF	TGTGCCAGCAGCCAAGGCGACCAGGGATCCTACTATGGCTACACCTTC
TRBD1	TRBV7-9	once	TRBJ1-4	CASSLADRDRSNEKLFF	TGTGCCAGCAGCTTAGCGGACCGGGACAGGTCTAATGAAAAACTGTTTTTT
NA	TRBV5-1	once	TRBJ2-3	CASSLTGSPTDTQYF	TGCGCCAGCAGCTTGACGGGGAGCCCCACAGATACGCAGTATTTT
TRBD1	TRBV7-3	many	TRBJ2-7	CASSMTGQAVGQQYF	TGTGCCAGCAGCATGACGGGACAGGCGGTGGGACAGCAGTACTTC
NA	TRBV9	NA	TRBJ1-3	CASSVNAVGARTIYF	TGTGCCAGCAGCGTAAATGCGGTGGGGGCCCGGACCATATATTTT
TRBD1	TRBV11-2	few	TRBJ2-1	CASSLAPRGQGEQFF	TGTGCCAGCAGCTTAGCCCCAAGGGGGCAGGGTGAGCAGTTCTTC
TRBD2	TRBV7-9	few	TRBJ2-5	CASTEADGLAETQYF	TGTGCCAGCACCGAAGCGGATGGACTAGCGGAGACCCAGTACTTC
NA	TRBV6-1	NA	TRBJ2-2	CASSLAGGELFF	TGTGCCAGCAGTCTGGCGGGCGGGGAGCTGTTTTTT
NA	TRBV21-1	NA	TRBJ2-7	CASSNGGQGYF	TGTGCCAGCAGCAATGGGGGGCAGGGGTACTTC
NA	TRBV6-1	NA	TRBJ1-2	CATHREVIYGYTF	TGTGCCACCCATCGGGAGGTCATCTATGGCTACACCTTC
NA	TRBV9	NA	TRBJ1-1	CASSVGAGENTEAFF	TGTGCCAGCAGCGTAGGGGCAGGGGAGAACACTGAAGCTTTCTTT
TRBD2	TRBV19	NA	TRBJ2-3	CASSLAGFTDTQYF	TGTGCCAGTAGTCTAGCGGGGTTCACAGATACGCAGTATTTT
NA	TRBV5-4	NA	TRBJ1-2	CASSTDTGTTYTF	TGTGCCAGCAGCACTGACACGGGTACCACCTACACCTTC
NA	TRBV4-1	NA	TRBJ1-6	CASSQNALPLHF	TGCGCCAGCAGCCAAAACGCCCTTCCCCTCCACTTT
NA	TRBV27	NA	TRBJ2-7	CASSLEGGHEQYF	TGTGCCAGCAGTTTGGAGGGGGGCCACGAGCAGTACTTC
NA	TRBV27	NA	TRBJ1-2	CALHRDYGYTF	TGTGCCTTACACCGGGACTATGGCTACACCTTC
TRBD1	TRBV4-1	NA	TRBJ2-7	CASSLHRDRGVYEQYF	TGCGCCAGCAGCCTACACCGGGACAGGGGGGTCTACGAGCAGTACTTC
NA	TRBV7-7	NA	TRBJ1-1	CASSPGVDRYTEAFF	TGTGCCAGCAGCCCAGGGGTGGACCGGTACACTGAAGCTTTCTTT
TRBD1	TRBV5-4	once	TRBJ1-4	CASSRGGQGREKLFF	TGTGCCAGCAGCCGCGGGGGACAGGGACGCGAAAAACTGTTTTTT
NA	TRBV5-1	NA	TRBJ1-6	CASSLGGGLGPDNSPLHF	TGCGCCAGCAGCTTGGGTGGGGGGCTCGGACCTGATAATTCACCCCTCCACTTT
TRBD2	TRBV7-6	NA	TRBJ2-2	CASSSGLAGGPRTGELFF	TGTGCCAGCAGCTCAGGACTAGCGGGGGGCCCAAGAACCGGGGAGCTGTTTTTT
NA	TRBV5-4	NA	TRBJ2-5	CASSLPQLLETQYF	TGTGCCAGCAGCTTGCCCCAGCTTCTAGAGACCCAGTACTTC
NA	TRBV5-4	once	TRBJ2-2	CASSPVAGGTGELFF	TGTGCCAGCAGCCCCGTGGCTGGCGGCACCGGGGAGCTGTTTTTT
NA	TRBV5-1	NA	TRBJ1-1	CASSLIPGQNTEAFF	TGCGCCAGCAGCTTGATCCCGGGACAGAACACTGAAGCTTTCTTT
NA	TRBV4-3	NA	TRBJ2-3	CASSQDLRGSGPRRF	TGCGCCAGCAGCCAAGATCTAAGGGGTTCGGGGCCCCGTAGATTT
TRBD2	TRBV5-1	NA	TRBJ2-3	CASSTGLAGETQYF	TGCGCCAGCAGCACGGGACTAGCGGGGGAGACGCAGTATTTT
TRBD2	TRBV10-1	NA	TRBJ2-1	CASSGLAYNEQFF	TGCGCCAGCAGTGGACTAGCTTACAATGAGCAGTTCTTC
NA	TRBV7-2	NA	TRBJ2-7	CASSFRGSSYEQYF	TGTGCCAGCAGCTTTAGAGGCAGCTCCTACGAGCAGTACTTC
NA	TRBV25-1	NA	TRBJ1-2	CASSEYGLGSGVYGYTF	TGTGCCAGCAGTGAATACGGGTTAGGGAGCGGAGTCTATGGCTACACCTTC
NA	TRBV5-6	NA	TRBJ2-5	CASSTAGPQTQYF	TGTGCCAGCTCTACCGCAGGGCCCCAGACCCAGTACTTC
NA	TRBV6-6	NA	TRBJ2-7	CASNLDGAYEQYF	TGTGCCAGCAACTTGGACGGTGCCTACGAGCAGTACTTC
NA	TRBV5-1	once	TRBJ2-2	CASSLESTNTGELFF	TGCGCCAGCAGCTTGGAATCGACGAACACCGGGGAGCTGTTTTTT
NA	TRBV7-9	NA	TRBJ2-1	CASSPGWGSYNEQFF	TGTGCCAGCAGCCCCGGTTGGGGCTCCTACAATGAGCAGTTCTTC
NA	TRBV6-1	NA	TRBJ1-4	CASSEVWRSWEEKLFF	TGTGCCAGCAGTGAAGTTTGGCGTTCTTGGGAGGAAAAACTGTTTTTT
TRBD1	TRBV7-3	NA	TRBJ1-1	CASSQGQMNTEAFF	TGTGCCAGCAGCCAGGGACAGATGAACACTGAAGCTTTCTTT